Listed here is a single T cell receptor beta chain. As yet, its antigen is unknown. The sample contains more than one DNA sequence encoding this CDR3. This entry comes from a study of siplizumab effects on memory and regulatory T cells. The study's findings and limits: Reactions containing siplizumab showed mappable alloreactive CD4+ clones averaging about 70% Treg-derived, versus 25% to 30% in controls. Memory cells seemed less diverse than naive T cells, which seemed major alloresponse contributors. The majority of clones, roughly 80-95% of proliferating CD4+ or CD8+ clones, lacked an assignable naive or memory phenotype.

Assays captured 95,000 to 100,000 TCR templates per sample. The protocol was immunoSEQ multiplex PCR, while the TCRdb copy is restricted to in-frame clones and leaves out a portion. The sample shows approximately 100,000 clones, approximately 91% of them seen only once. Germline values: CDR1 GTSNPN, CDR2 SVGIG (reference sequence). V was shortened by 0 bases and J by 4 bases, with 10 bases between the two germline ends. The CDR3 has 14 residues. Sequencing used non-Treg CD4+ T cells sorted from blood. The sequence was obtained from a human donor in good health. The chain combines TRBV30 with TRBJ1-5; D gene unclear. CDR3 in amino acids: CAWSVGSGNQPQHF. As DNA, the CDR3 is TGTGCCTGGAGTGTGGGAAGTGGGAATCAGCCCCAGCATTTT.